Reported below is one TCR beta chain. As yet, its antigen is unknown. Germline V gives CDR1 KGHSH, CDR2 LQKENI. Trimming left V 3 bases short and J 3 bases short, with 12 bases between. The CDR3 loop spans 15 amino acids. The PCR ran on 60 Vbeta and 13 Jbeta primers. Generated by immunoSEQ multiplex PCR, the TCRdb table keeps only in-frame clones and is missing some. The sample includes around 150,000 clones, 60% to 80% of them seen just once. The data derive from a study of cytomegalovirus exposure and HLA in healthy donors. Study-wide results and caveats: TCR beta V- and J-gene trimming was later associated with a missense DCLRE1C variant.

At sampling all donors were nominally healthy, likely with unrecorded immune exposures. The source is a male donor in good health and CMV-seronegative. Source material: PBMCs. The V gene is TRBV18, the J gene TRBJ1-5; D not resolved. The CDR3 DNA follows: TGTGCCAGCTCACCCTCAGGCCAGCCCAATCAGCCCCAGCATTTT. Encoded protein: CASSPSGQPNQPQHF.